This T cell receptor beta chain was identified during a study of blood T cell repertoires in COVID-19. Using immunoSEQ multiplex PCR, the repertoire was profiled, and TCRdb retains in-frame clones only, with some absent. The data contain around 110,000 clones, roughly four fifths of them singletons. The length of the CDR3 is 13 residues. Germline CDR1 is SGHTA and CDR2 is FQGTGA. Losses at the gene ends were 6 bases for V and 4 bases for J; bases not matched to a gene: 4. The rearrangement joins TRBV7-3 to TRBJ1-1; TRBD1 agrees at 8 bases. The material sequenced was peripheral blood. This TCR derives from a man between 70 and 80 years old with active or convalescent COVID-19. The CDR3 DNA reads as TGTGCCAGCAGTTACACAGGGGGCACTGAAGCTTTCTTT. It codes for CASSYTGGTEAFF.